This T cell receptor (beta chain) was profiled in a study of T-cell reconstitution after alpha-beta-depleted transplantation in children. Study-level points and caveats: A year post-transplant, T-cell counts and diversity derived mostly from newly produced T cells.

V shed 5 bases, J shed 2 bases, and the junction held 17 bases outside the gene matches. The CDR3 length is 20 residues. Per the germline V gene, CDR1 is SGHAT and CDR2 is FQDESV (reference sequence). Turning to this clonotype: Its target is unknown.

It was with unique molecular identifiers that the TCRbeta library was prepared. TCRdb reprocessed the PCR reads with MiXCR, giving one entry per CDR3 protein. The sample holds hundreds of thousands of distinct CDR3 sequences; 15% to 20% are singletons and the top ten take about 41%. The sequence was collected from a male patient aged 2 to 10 who had a stem cell transplant for acute lymphoblastic leukemia, so the T cells may come from the graft donor. This sample comprised PBMCs, mostly from graft donor cells, obtained 360 days after TCRalphabeta/CD19-depleted stem cell transplant. The genes are TRBV11-1 and TRBJ2-3; 12 positions match TRBD2. As DNA, the CDR3 is TGTGCCAGCAGCCTCAGACAGCCCGGGACTAGCGGGTTTTTCACAGATACGCAGTATTTT. Translating it yields CASSLRQPGTSGFFTDTQYF. The whole variable domain, filled in from reference TRBV11-1 and TRBJ2-3, reads EAEVAQSPRYKITEKSQAVAFWCDPISGHATLYWYRQILGQGPELLVQFQDESVVDDSQLPKDRFSAERLKGVDSTLKIQPAELGDSAMYLCASSLRQPGTSGFFTDTQYFGPGTRLTVL.